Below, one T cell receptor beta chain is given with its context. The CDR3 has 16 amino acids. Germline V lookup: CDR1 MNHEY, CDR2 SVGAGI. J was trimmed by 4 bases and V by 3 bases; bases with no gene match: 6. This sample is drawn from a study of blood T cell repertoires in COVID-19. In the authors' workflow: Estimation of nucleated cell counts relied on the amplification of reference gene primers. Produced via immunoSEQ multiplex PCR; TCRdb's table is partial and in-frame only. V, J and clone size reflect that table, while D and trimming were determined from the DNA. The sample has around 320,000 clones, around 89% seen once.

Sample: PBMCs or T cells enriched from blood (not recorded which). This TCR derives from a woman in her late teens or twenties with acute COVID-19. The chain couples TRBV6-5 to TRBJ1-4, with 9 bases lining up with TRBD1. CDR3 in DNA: TGTGCCAGCAGTTATGTCGGGACAGGGATTAATGAAAAACTGTTTTTT. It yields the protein CASSYVGTGINEKLFF.